Listed here are 9 T cell receptor beta chains from one sample, sequenced in a study of cytomegalovirus exposure and HLA in healthy donors. In the PCR, 60 Vbeta and 13 Jbeta primers were used. Profiling relied on immunoSEQ multiplex PCR, and the TCRdb table lists in-frame clones only, not all of them. The table gives under 130,000 clones; the top ten clones make up under 0.7% of it. The sequenced sample consisted of PBMCs. The receptors were gathered from a man aged 50-59 years in good health and CMV-seronegative.

The gene calls are TRBV5-4 and TRBJ2-2; 11 positions agree with TRBD1. The CDR3 contains 16 residues. V was clipped by 3 bases and J by 3 bases; unmatched bases: 4. CDR1 is SGHNT, CDR2 YYREEE, per germline (reference sequence). As DNA, the CDR3 is TGTGCCAGCAGCTCGGACAGGGGGCTGGACACCGGGGAGCTGTTTTTT. Translated: CASSSDRGLDTGELFF.

In DNA form, the CDR3 reads TGTGCCAGCAGCCCTACCCCCGGGACTAGCGGGAGCCCAGGTCAGGATACGCAGTATTTT. It specifies CASSPTPGTSGSPGQDTQYF. The genes are TRBV5-4 and TRBJ2-3, with TRBD2 matching 14 bases. V gave up 4 bases and J gave up 6 bases; unmatched junction bases: 19. Germline V gives CDR1 SGHNT, CDR2 YYREEE (reference sequence). The CDR3 spans 20 residues.

V gene TRBV5-1 combines with J gene TRBJ2-7; no clear D gene. Trimming stripped 4 bases from V and 3 bases from J, with 14 bases between. Germline CDR1 reads SGHRS; CDR2 reads YFSETQ. The CDR3 is 14 amino acids. In DNA, the CDR3 is TGCGCCAGCAGCCCCGCTTTTCGGAGCTACGAGCAGTACTTC. The encoded protein is CASSPAFRSYEQYF.

CDR3 nucleotide sequence: TGTGCCAGCAGCTCTGGACTAGCGGGAGACGCAGATACGCAGTATTTT. The encoded protein is CASSSGLAGDADTQYF. V and J are TRBV9 and TRBJ2-3; 13 bases match TRBD2. The CDR3 sequence is 16 residues long. Trimming cost V 4 bases and J 4 bases; bases outside gene matches: 6. The germline V gene has CDR1 SGDLS and CDR2 YYNGEE.

The genes are TRBV30 and TRBJ2-6; D might be TRBD1 (6 bases). Germline loops: CDR1 GTSNPN, CDR2 SVGIG (reference sequence). With 5 bases removed from V and 1 base from J, the gap between germline ends came to 15 bases. This CDR3 is 16 amino acids long. In DNA form, the CDR3 reads TGTGCCTGGGGATCGGACAGACCTTCTGGGGCCAACGTCCTGACTTTC. Its protein product is CAWGSDRPSGANVLTF.

The chain recombines TRBV15 with TRBJ2-1; 10 bases are a match to TRBD2. V dropped 6 bases and J dropped 2; count of bases not matched to a gene: 4. The germline CDR1 and CDR2 sequences are LNHNV and YYDKDF (reference sequence). The CDR3 is made up of 15 amino acids. The CDR3 DNA follows: TGTGCCACCAGTAGGCTAGCGGGAGCCTACAATGAGCAGTTCTTC. The encoded protein is CATSRLAGAYNEQFF.

V and J are TRBV29-1 and TRBJ2-7, with D perhaps matching TRBD2 (6 bases). The V end lost 8 bases, the J end lost 7 bases, and 18 bases lay between the germline ends. The germline V gene has CDR1 SQVTM and CDR2 ANQGSEA. The CDR3 contains 12 residues. Written as DNA, the CDR3 is TGCAGCATCCGGGACTCCCATCGGGAGCAGTACTTC. Protein: CSIRDSHREQYF.

The chain is built from TRBV5-1 and TRBJ2-5; 7 positions agree with TRBD2. With 1 base clipped from V and 1 base from J, the junction kept 4 bases outside the gene matches. Germline CDR1 is SGHRS and CDR2 is YFSETQ. The CDR3 sequence is 15 residues long. CDR3 bases: TGCGCCAGCAGCTTGCCCCGGGGGGTCCAAGAGACCCAGTACTTC. It translates to CASSLPRGVQETQYF.

V gene TRBV19 combines with J gene TRBJ2-1; tentatively, D is TRBD2 (6 bases). The CDR3 runs 12 residues. Looked up from germline, CDR1 is LNHDA and CDR2 is SQIVND (reference sequence). V lost 3 bases to trimming and J lost 9 bases, with 9 bases between them. Written as DNA, the CDR3 is TGTGCCAGTAGTATTTGGCGGGGTGAGCAGTTCTTC. This encodes CASSIWRGEQFF.